This T cell receptor beta chain was obtained from a study of blood T cell repertoires in COVID-19. Sequenced by immunoSEQ multiplex PCR; TCRdb stores in-frame clones only, minus some. The top ten clones hold approximately 5% of a sample with 90,000 to 120,000 clones, roughly 90% of them seen once. The sample was peripheral blood. The TCR sequence derives from a man between 35 and 55 years old with active or convalescent COVID-19.

The CDR3 loop is CASSLDLGGETQYF. The CDR3 DNA sequence: TGTGCCAGCAGCTTGGATCTGGGCGGGGAGACCCAGTACTTC. The chain has TRBV5-8 and TRBJ2-5; tentative D call: TRBD2 (5 bases). The germline V gene encodes CDR1 SGHTS and CDR2 YDEGEE. Between the trimmed V and J ends, which lost 0 bases and 5 bases, there was a span of 11 bases. The CDR3 totals 14 residues.